Each of the 28 T cell receptor beta chains below was sequenced from the same sample in a study of T-cell memory formation after mild COVID-19. Using its own MiXCR run on the 5' RACE reads, TCRdb lists one record per CDR3 protein. In the table there are approximately 60,000 distinct CDR3 sequences, 9% to 9.5% of which are singletons. Sequencing input: PBMCs or a T cell subset sorted from them (not recorded which). Receptors originate from a man between 18 and 29 years old who had mild COVID-19 (a few samples of this study predate the infection). Cell type and time point are not known.

This clonotype was observed many times. This chain's CDR3 is CATSDSYNEQFF. The CDR3 nucleotides read TGTGCCACCAGTGATTCATACAATGAGCAGTTCTTC. The chain employs TRBV24-1 and TRBJ2-1, with D hard to call. The V end lost 2 bases, the J end lost 4 bases, and 2 bases lay between the germline ends. Germline CDR1 reads KGHDR; CDR2 reads SFDVKD. The CDR3 sequence is 12 residues long.

The V and J genes are TRBV6-5 and TRBJ2-3; 8 bases are a match to TRBD2. Looked up from germline, CDR1 is MNHEY and CDR2 is SVGAGI. This CDR3 is built from 16 residues. J was trimmed by 3 bases and V by 6 bases; bases with no gene match: 11. The CDR3 sequence: CASSRAGALGTDTQYF. The DNA of the CDR3 is TGTGCCAGCAGCCGAGCGGGGGCCCTGGGGACAGATACGCAGTATTTT.

This clonotype was seen at least ten times. This chain uses TRBV30 with TRBJ2-7; D gene uncertain. Germline V lookup: CDR1 GTSNPN, CDR2 SVGIG (reference sequence). With 0 bases removed from V and 0 bases from J, the gap between germline ends came to 6 bases. This CDR3 is built from 13 residues. The chain's CDR3 is CAWSVISSYEQYF. CDR3 in DNA: TGTGCCTGGAGTGTAATTAGCTCCTACGAGCAGTACTTC.

This clonotype was counted many times. V and J are TRBV6-2 or TRBV6-3 and TRBJ2-2; TRBD1 matches 7 bases. V trimming: 4 bases; J trimming: 4 bases; junction bases outside the gene matches: 9. This CDR3 comprises 16 residues. Germline V gene sequence: CDR1 MNHEY, CDR2 SVGEGT. The CDR3 protein is CASSFKVGTATGELFF. For the CDR3, the DNA is TGTGCCAGCAGTTTCAAAGTCGGGACAGCCACCGGGGAGCTGTTTTTT.

V is TRBV7-9 and J is TRBJ2-1, with a weak D call TRBD1 (6 bases). This CDR3 has 11 residues. Germline V gene data show CDR1 as SEHNR and CDR2 as FQNEAQ (reference sequence). V was cut by 5 bases and J by 12 bases, with 11 bases left in between. The CDR3 bases are TGTGCCAGCAGCGAGGGGGTAGGGCAGTTCTTC. Translated: CASSEGVGQFF.

The genes are TRBV5-1 and TRBJ1-3; the D is unclear. CDR1 SGHRS and CDR2 YFSETQ come from the germline V gene. V was shortened by 4 bases and J by 4 bases, with 9 bases between the two germline ends. The length of the CDR3 is 13 residues. Here the CDR3 DNA reads TGCGCCAGCAGCGAGGGTCAAGGAAACACCATATATTTT. Encoded protein: CASSEGQGNTIYF.

With respect to this clonotype: A junction boundary mismatches the germline segment, possibly from a read error. Written as DNA, the CDR3 is TGTGCCACCTCGGGGCAGGTCTATGACTACACCTTC. It translates to CATSGQVYDYTF. V and J are TRBV7-2 and TRBJ1-2; possibly TRBD1 for D (5 bases). Germline V CDR1 and CDR2: SGHTA, FQGNSA. The CDR3 length is 12 residues.

The CDR3 reads CASSQATGINEKLFF. The CDR3 DNA sequence: TGCGCCAGCAGCCAAGCTACAGGAATTAATGAAAAACTGTTTTTT. The chain links TRBV4-3 to TRBJ1-4; D may be TRBD1 (5 bases). The CDR3 is made up of 15 amino acids. Germline-derived CDR1 and CDR2 are LGHNA and YSLEER. V lost 1 base to trimming and J lost 4 bases, with 10 bases between them.

There are many counts of this clonotype. The genes are TRBV5-1 and TRBJ2-1, with D possibly matching TRBD2 (6 bases). Germline V gene data show CDR1 as SGHRS and CDR2 as YFSETQ. The V and J ends lost 5 bases and 1 base respectively, with 10 bases between them. The CDR3 covers 14 residues. CDR3: CASSPGVSYNEQFF. The CDR3 region has the DNA TGCGCCAGCAGTCCGGGGGTATCCTACAATGAGCAGTTCTTC. Variable domain in full (rest from reference TRBV5-1 and TRBJ2-1): KAGVTQTPRYLIKTRGQQVTLSCSPISGHRSVSWYQQTPGQGLQFLFEYFSETQRNKGNFPGRFSGRQFSNSRSEMNVSTLELGDSALYLCASSPGVSYNEQFFGPGTRLTVL.

At least ten counts were recorded for this clonotype. The V gene is TRBV5-1, the J gene TRBJ2-2; 10 bases line up with TRBD1. V shed 4 bases and J 5 bases; nucleotides not matched to a gene: 5. Germline V gene lookup returns CDR1 SGHRS and CDR2 YFSETQ. The CDR3 is made up of 15 amino acids. The CDR3 DNA reads as TGCGCCAGCAGCCAAACGGGACAGGGGACCGGGGAGCTGTTTTTT. Amino acid sequence: CASSQTGQGTGELFF.

This clonotype appeared a few times. The chain has TRBV11-2 and TRBJ2-5; D possibly uses TRBD1 or TRBD2 (5 bases each). The germline V and J ends were trimmed by 6 bases and 1 base, with 18 bases remaining between them. CDR3 length: 16 amino acids. Germline loops: CDR1 SGHAT, CDR2 FQNNGV. In DNA form, the CDR3 reads TGTGCCAGCAGGACTCGGGGCGGAGTCCTCCAAGAGACCCAGTACTTC. This sequence encodes CASRTRGGVLQETQYF.

V and J are TRBV5-5 and TRBJ1-2; a possible D gene is TRBD1 (5 bases). The germline V gene has CDR1 SGHKS and CDR2 YYEKEE (reference sequence). Trimming left V 4 bases short and J 4 bases short, with 17 bases between. This CDR3 has 15 residues. The CDR3 DNA reads as TGTGCCAGCAGCCCCGGGGACCCAAGCCCCTATGGCTACACCTTC. It yields the protein CASSPGDPSPYGYTF.

This clonotype occurred a few times. This rearrangement joins TRBV2 to TRBJ1-1, with D possibly matching TRBD1 (5 bases). Trimming cost V 5 bases and J 4 bases, with 11 bases left between them. The germline gives CDR1 SNHLY, CDR2 FYNNEI. This CDR3 region has 13 residues. Here the CDR3 DNA reads TGTGCCAGCAGTCGTGACAGAACCACTGAAGCTTTCTTT. Its protein is CASSRDRTTEAFF. The entire variable domain, with the rest obtained from reference TRBV2 and TRBJ1-1, is as follows: EPEVTQTPSHQVTQMGQEVILRCVPISNHLYFYWYRQILGQKVEFLVSFYNNEISEKSEIFDDQFSVERPDGSNFTLKIRSTKLEDSAMYFCASSRDRTTEAFFGQGTRLTVV.

This clonotype has more than one count but fewer than ten. V is TRBV10-3 and J is TRBJ1-2; 9 positions match TRBD1. CDR1 is ENHRY and CDR2 is SYGVKD in the germline V gene. The V segment lost 6 bases and the J segment 0 bases; nucleotides outside the gene matches: 8. This CDR3 is built from 16 residues. CDR3 nucleotide sequence: TGTGCCATCAGCGCTCTCGGGACAGGGCCTAACTATGGCTACACCTTC. This gives the protein CAISALGTGPNYGYTF.

In this sample, this clonotype turned up a few times. The CDR3 sequence: CASSQSDRYNEQFF. The CDR3 coding sequence is TGTGCCAGCAGCCAGAGTGACCGGTACAATGAGCAGTTCTTC. The chain has TRBV3-1 and TRBJ2-1; no clear D gene. The V gene lost 3 bases and the J gene lost 4 bases, with 10 bases spanning the gap. Germline V gene data show CDR1 as LGHDT and CDR2 as YNNKEL (reference sequence). The CDR3 is 14 amino acids.

The chain joins TRBV7-9 to TRBJ2-3; maybe TRBD2 (5 bases). The CDR3 loop spans 16 amino acids. Per the germline V gene, CDR1 is SEHNR and CDR2 is FQNEAQ (reference sequence). Trimming took off 5 bases at V and 4 bases at J, with 19 bases between the two ends. CDR3 amino acids: CASSPGLQNVADTQYF. DNA for the CDR3: TGTGCCAGCAGCCCTGGACTGCAGAACGTCGCAGATACGCAGTATTTT.

The table lists this clonotype with a few counts. The chain links TRBV6-2 or TRBV6-3 to TRBJ2-4; weak D call: TRBD1 (5 bases). Germline CDR1 and CDR2: MNHEY and SVGEGT. The CDR3 extends over 14 amino acids. The ends were cut back, 6 bases at V and 7 bases at J, with 16 bases in the middle. The CDR3 DNA reads as TGTGCCAGCAGGACAGCTGACAGATGGAACATTCAGTACTTC. Translation gives CASRTADRWNIQYF.

The chain combines TRBV5-1 with TRBJ2-3; 8 positions agree with TRBD1. Germline V gene sequence: CDR1 SGHRS, CDR2 YFSETQ. The CDR3 is 16 residues long. The trim removed 2 bases at V and 2 bases at J, leaving 7 bases unmatched. CDR3 sequence (DNA): TGCGCCAGCAGCTTCCACGGACAGGGACACACAGATACGCAGTATTTT. It encodes CASSFHGQGHTDTQYF.

In its sample, this clonotype was seen a few times. The gene calls are TRBV5-1 and TRBJ1-2; TRBD1 matches 7 bases. Losses at the gene ends were 3 bases for V and 2 bases for J; bases not matched to a gene: 4. CDR1 and CDR2 from the germline V gene are SGHRS and YFSETQ. The length of the CDR3 is 14 residues. The CDR3 loop is CASSSEGANYGYTF. The CDR3 DNA sequence: TGCGCCAGCAGCTCCGAGGGGGCGAACTATGGCTACACCTTC.

The sample holds a few counts of this clonotype. The J gene is TRBJ2-3, the V gene TRBV5-4; maybe TRBD2 (5 bases). Between the trimmed V and J ends, which lost 4 bases and 2 bases, there was a span of 11 bases. Germline loops: CDR1 SGHNT, CDR2 YYREEE (reference sequence). CDR3 size: 14 residues. The CDR3 region has the DNA TGTGCCAGCAGCCAGGACTGGAACACAGATACGCAGTATTTT. Its translation: CASSQDWNTDTQYF.

This clonotype was counted ten times or more. The chain employs TRBV28 and TRBJ2-7, with TRBD1 matching 8 bases. Germline V CDR1 and CDR2: MDHEN, SYDVKM. J lost 5 bases, V lost 5 bases, and 11 bases had no gene match. The CDR3 has 15 residues. CDR3 amino acids: CASSGGQGEFDEQYF. CDR3 sequence (DNA): TGTGCCAGCAGTGGAGGACAGGGAGAGTTTGACGAGCAGTACTTC. The full variable domain, its missing parts supplied by reference TRBV28 and TRBJ2-7, is DVKVTQSSRYLVKRTGEKVFLECVQDMDHENMFWYRQDPGLGLRLIYFSYDVKMKEKGDIPEGYSVSREKKERFSLILESASTNQTSMYLCASSGGQGEFDEQYFGPGTRLTVT.

This clonotype showed up just a few times. CDR3 DNA: TGTGCCAGCAGTTACTCCGCAGCGGGGGTGTCCTACGAGCAGTACGTC. It translates to CASSYSAAGVSYEQYV. This chain links TRBV6-5 with TRBJ2-7, with 8 bases matching TRBD2. The length of the CDR3 is 16 residues. Trimming cost V 0 bases and J 1 base; bases outside gene matches: 5. Germline-derived CDR1 and CDR2 are MNHEY and SVGAGI.

This clonotype was observed a handful of times. The rearrangement uses TRBV5-1 and TRBJ2-2; 7 positions agree with TRBD1. Germline V gene sequence: CDR1 SGHRS, CDR2 YFSETQ. The V and J ends lost 4 bases and 3 bases, in that order; junction bases with no gene match: 6. The CDR3 is 15 amino acids. In DNA, the CDR3 is TGCGCCAGCAGCCCTTGGACAGGAGACACCGGGGAGCTGTTTTTT. Protein sequence: CASSPWTGDTGELFF.

This clonotype was found a few times. V is TRBV5-1 and J is TRBJ1-6; D is perhaps TRBD1 (6 bases). Per germline, CDR1 SGHRS and CDR2 YFSETQ. This CDR3 is 15 amino acids long. V shed 2 bases and J shed 8 bases, with 14 bases lying between them. Written as DNA, the CDR3 is TGCGCCAGCAGCTTTGGCCAGGGGTCCGATTCACCCCTCCACTTT. Translating it yields CASSFGQGSDSPLHF.

As for this clonotype: Just one base apart from a much larger clone, this may be a read error. The V gene is TRBV7-2, the J gene TRBJ2-1; perhaps D is TRBD1 or TRBD2 (5 bases each). Germline loops: CDR1 SGHTA, CDR2 FQGNSA. V was pared by 8 bases and J by 0 bases, with 20 bases between. The CDR3 extends over 17 amino acids. CDR3 sequence (DNA): TGTGCCAGCTCCCCTTGGGGCGGGTCCAGCTCCTACAATGAGCAGTTCTTC. It yields the protein CASSPWGGSSSYNEQFF.

The chain employs TRBV20-1 and TRBJ2-2; TRBD1 aligns across 8 bases. The CDR3 totals 14 residues. V was pared by 1 base and J by 8 bases, with 6 bases of the junction left unmatched. Per the germline V gene, CDR1 is DFQATT and CDR2 is SNEGSKA (reference sequence). CDR3 sequence (DNA): TGCAGTGCTAGAGGCCAGGGGGCGGAAGGGGAGCTGTTTTTT. Its protein product is CSARGQGAEGELFF.

This clonotype came up a few times. The chain recombines TRBV15 with TRBJ2-5; 10 nucleotides agree with TRBD2. The ends lost 3 bases at V and 5 bases at J; junction bases unmatched: 9. Germline V gene lookup returns CDR1 LNHNV and CDR2 YYDKDF (reference sequence). The CDR3 has 16 residues. CDR3 DNA: TGTGCCACCAGCAGGGATCAGCGGGGGGGTTGGGAGACCCAGTACTTC. Residues: CATSRDQRGGWETQYF.

This clonotype was detected many times. The rearrangement uses TRBV5-5 and TRBJ2-5; D unresolved. Germline V CDR1 and CDR2: SGHKS, YYEKEE (reference sequence). The CDR3 totals 13 residues. The V end lost 2 bases, the J end lost 0 bases, and 5 bases lay between the germline ends. The CDR3 bases are TGTGCCAGCAGCTTCGAAGACCAAGAGACCCAGTACTTC. Translating it yields CASSFEDQETQYF.